The 9 T cell receptor beta chains reported below all come from one sample, sequenced in a study of T cell responses to AZD1222 COVID-19 vaccine. Measured with immunoSEQ multiplex PCR; TCRdb has only the in-frame clones, and not every one. The table has around 140,000 clones, about nine tenths seen once. The sequenced sample was peripheral blood, obtained 28 days after the second AZD1222 dose. The receptors originated from an adult who received the AZD1222 COVID-19 vaccine.

CDR3 sequence (DNA): TGCGCCAGCAGCTTGGGGACAGGGGCTAACTATGGCTACACCTTC. Protein sequence: CASSLGTGANYGYTF. The chain joins TRBV5-1 to TRBJ1-2; the match to TRBD1 covers 9 bases. The V segment lost 0 bases and the J segment 0 bases; nucleotides outside the gene matches: 0. CDR3 length equals 15 residues. CDR1 and CDR2 (germline): SGHRS, YFSETQ.

This clone occurred a few times. The genes are TRBV3-1 (or the pseudogene TRBV3-2) and TRBJ1-3, with a possible D match to TRBD1 (5 bases). Per germline, CDR1 LGHDT and CDR2 YNNKEL (reference sequence). The length of the CDR3 is 16 residues. V lost 4 bases, J lost 3 bases, and 16 bases lay in between. CDR3 sequence: CASSPLGRGGGNTIYF. The CDR3 DNA follows: TGTGCCAGCAGCCCGCTGGGGAGGGGTGGTGGAAACACCATATATTTT.

This clone was observed once. The chain joins TRBV3-1 (or the pseudogene TRBV3-2) to TRBJ2-5; D possibly uses TRBD1 or TRBD2 (5 bases each). The V end was cut by 4 bases, the J end by 1 base, with 16 bases between. Per the germline V gene, CDR1 is LGHDT and CDR2 is YNNKEL (reference sequence). The CDR3 spans 16 residues. The DNA of the CDR3 is TGTGCCAGCAGCCCCACTACCCAGGGACCCCAAGAGACCCAGTACTTC. Amino acid sequence: CASSPTTQGPQETQYF.

The rearrangement links TRBV12-5 to TRBJ2-3; 7 bases line up with TRBD2. There are 14 residues in the CDR3. Germline-derived CDR1 and CDR2 are LGHNT and FRNRAP. Germline trimming cut 1 base from V and 4 bases from J; bases unmatched to any gene: 2. CDR3 protein: CASGLGTRSDTQYF. CDR3 DNA sequence: TGTGCTAGTGGTTTGGGGACTAGGTCAGATACGCAGTATTTT.

The chain is built from TRBV3-1 (or the pseudogene TRBV3-2) and TRBJ2-1, with 9 bases matching TRBD2. The CDR3 is 14 residues long. J was trimmed by 10 bases and V by 4 bases; bases with no gene match: 8. CDR1 and CDR2 (germline): LGHDT, YNNKEL (reference sequence). The CDR3, as DNA: TGTGCCAGCAGCCTACTAGGACTAGCGAGAGAGCAGTTCTTC. This codes for CASSLLGLAREQFF.

V and J are TRBV5-1 and TRBJ2-5, with TRBD2 identical over 13 bases. The CDR3 runs to 15 residues. Per the germline V gene, CDR1 is SGHRS and CDR2 is YFSETQ. V was clipped by 1 base and J by 3 bases; unmatched bases: 0. The DNA of the CDR3 is TGCGCCAGCAGCTTGACTAGCGGGGGGGAAGAGACCCAGTACTTC. It specifies CASSLTSGGEETQYF.

The V call is TRBV6-5, the J call TRBJ1-5; D might be TRBD1 (5 bases). This CDR3 comprises 15 residues. Germline V gene data show CDR1 as MNHEY and CDR2 as SVGAGI. Trimming cost V 2 bases and J 3 bases, with 11 bases left between them. CDR3 in amino acids: CASSYGTGVNQPQHF. CDR3 bases: TGTGCCAGCAGTTACGGGACGGGAGTCAATCAGCCCCAGCATTTT.

The genes are TRBV11-2 and TRBJ2-5; 14 positions agree with TRBD2. Germline V gives CDR1 SGHAT, CDR2 FQNNGV. The CDR3 is 15 residues long. V dropped 5 bases and J dropped 5; count of bases not matched to a gene: 4. CDR3 sequence reads: CASSPGLAGAETQYF. CDR3 in DNA: TGTGCCAGCAGCCCGGGACTAGCGGGAGCGGAGACCCAGTACTTC.

The chain uses TRBV20-1 and TRBJ2-3, with D tentatively TRBD1 or TRBD2 (5 bases each). V lost 3 bases to trimming and J lost 10 bases, with 23 bases between them. The CDR3 spans 15 residues. Per the germline V gene, CDR1 is DFQATT and CDR2 is SNEGSKA (reference sequence). The CDR3 loop reads CSASGQGDAGGAQYF. As DNA, the CDR3 is TGCAGTGCTAGTGGACAAGGGGACGCTGGGGGAGCGCAGTATTTT.